Shown below are 3 T cell receptor beta chains from a single sample sequenced in a study of T cell responses to AZD1222 COVID-19 vaccine. Measured with immunoSEQ multiplex PCR; TCRdb has only the in-frame clones, and not every one. The repertoire holds about 130,000 clones, with approximately 91% as singletons. The sample was peripheral blood, taken 28 days after the second AZD1222 dose. Receptors originate from an adult who received the AZD1222 COVID-19 vaccine.

The sample holds one count of this clone. This chain joins TRBV5-4 and TRBJ1-2; D unresolved. With 0 bases removed from V and 3 bases from J, the gap between germline ends came to 9 bases. This CDR3 contains 14 residues. Germline V gene lookup returns CDR1 SGHNT and CDR2 YYREEE (reference sequence). The CDR3 region is CASSLATTDYGYTF. The CDR3, as DNA: TGTGCCAGCAGCTTGGCCACAACCGACTATGGCTACACCTTC.

The CDR3 DNA sequence: TGTGCCAGCAGCAGAACAAGGGATCAGCCCCAGCATTTT. Protein sequence: CASSRTRDQPQHF. V and J are TRBV5-6 and TRBJ1-5; D remains unclear. Looked up from germline, CDR1 is SGHDT and CDR2 is YYEEEE. The CDR3 spans 13 residues. V gave up 4 bases and J gave up 5 bases, with 10 bases separating them.

The chain uses TRBV5-1 and TRBJ2-5; D may match TRBD1 or TRBD2 (6 bases each). The germline gives CDR1 SGHRS, CDR2 YFSETQ. The CDR3 loop spans 17 amino acids. Between the trimmed V and J ends, which lost 0 bases and 1 base, there was a span of 16 bases. The DNA for the CDR3 is TGCGCCAGCAGCTTGGGCCTACATGGGGGGCCCCAAGAGACCCAGTACTTC. Amino acids: CASSLGLHGGPQETQYF.